These 7 T cell receptor beta chains came from one sample sequenced in a study of molecular identifiers for immune sequencing clone quantification. TCRdb ran MiXCR on the PCR reads and lists one entry per CDR3 protein. The sample holds some 650,000 distinct CDR3 sequences; roughly 21% are singletons and the top ten take 0.85%. Sequencing input: naive CD8+ T cells from blood, with Jurkat cell RNA spiked in. Subset given: FACS-sorted CD8+CD4-CCR7+CD45RA+ naive T cells. All receptors derive from a human donor in good health. Some libraries in this study had Jurkat cell RNA spiked in.

In this sample, this clonotype turned up many times. The chain joins TRBV7-2 to TRBJ2-1, with 15 bases identical to TRBD2. V lost 1 base, J lost 8 bases, and 9 bases stayed unmatched. Germline CDR1 reads SGHTA; CDR2 reads FQGNSA. This CDR3 region has 18 residues. As DNA, the CDR3 is TGTGCCAGCAGCTTAGTCGGGACTAGCGGGGGGTTAGGCGATGAGCAGTTCTTC. This gives the protein CASSLVGTSGGLGDEQFF.

This chain connects TRBV6-2 or TRBV6-3 to TRBJ1-1, with 7 bases lining up with TRBD1. The CDR3 has 18 amino acids. Unmatched junction bases numbered 14, after V lost 2 bases and J lost 2 bases. Germline CDR1 reads MNHEY; CDR2 reads SVGEGT. Here the CDR3 reads CASSYRWTGPQGNTEAFF. The CDR3 DNA follows: TGTGCCAGCAGTTACAGGTGGACAGGCCCTCAGGGAAACACTGAAGCTTTCTTT.

The rearrangement uses TRBV27 and TRBJ2-7; 7 nucleotides agree with TRBD1. The CDR3 contains 13 residues. Germline CDR1 reads MNHEY; CDR2 reads SMNVEV (reference sequence). V was clipped by 8 bases and J by 0 bases; unmatched bases: 4. CDR3 in DNA: TGTGCCAGCGGGACAGCGGCCTCCTACGAGCAGTACTTC. It translates to CASGTAASYEQYF.

There are many counts of this clonotype. The V and J genes are TRBV28 and TRBJ2-7; no firm D call. The germline gives CDR1 MDHEN, CDR2 SYDVKM. Trimming left V 6 bases short and J 1 base short, with 13 bases between. The CDR3 is 14 residues long. The CDR3: CASRTEASSYEQYF. The DNA for the CDR3 is TGTGCCAGCAGAACCGAAGCGTCGTCCTACGAGCAGTACTTC.

This clonotype has just a few counts. The V gene is TRBV19, the J gene TRBJ1-2; D not certain. The V gene's germline CDR1 is LNHDA and CDR2 SQIVND (reference sequence). This CDR3 is built from 14 residues. Trimming removed 3 bases from V and 4 bases from J, with 12 bases in between. CDR3 residues: CASSIFEPIYGYTF. CDR3 coding DNA: TGTGCCAGTAGTATTTTTGAGCCGATCTATGGCTACACCTTC.

The genes are TRBV20-1 and TRBJ1-2, with D tentatively TRBD1 (6 bases). There are 15 residues in the CDR3. Germline assignment: CDR1 DFQATT and CDR2 SNEGSKA (reference sequence). Trimming pared 0 bases from V and 1 base from J, leaving 12 bases between. The CDR3: CSARDERGINYGYTF. The CDR3 DNA sequence: TGCAGTGCTAGAGATGAGAGGGGGATTAACTATGGCTACACCTTC.

This clonotype was counted at least ten times. The gene calls are TRBV14 and TRBJ2-3, with TRBD2 identical over 10 bases. CDR1 SGHDN and CDR2 FVKESK come from the germline V gene. The trim removed 6 bases at V and 3 bases at J, leaving 6 bases unmatched. This CDR3 region has 15 residues. The CDR3 loop reads CASSNLAGETDTQYF. Here the CDR3 DNA reads TGTGCCAGCAGTAATCTAGCGGGAGAAACAGATACGCAGTATTTT.